The clone carrying this T cell receptor beta chain came up a few times. As yet, its antigen is unknown. V was pared by 5 bases and J by 5 bases, with 10 bases between. The CDR3 covers 12 residues. The germline V gene has CDR1 KGHSH and CDR2 LQKENI. Extracted RNA was reverse transcribed into cDNA, the sequencing template. The table came from immunoSEQ multiplex PCR; TCRdb's copy has only in-frame clones and leaves some out. The sample holds 65,000 to 75,000 clones, 40% to 50% seen once. This specimen belongs to a study of CD8+ T cells in alopecia areata. Study results and limitations: Lesional scalp exceeded normal scalp in clonality, especially in alopecia totalis/universalis.

The source was CD8+ T cells sorted from blood, collected at week 0. The clonotype originates from a human donor with alopecia areata. The chain is built from TRBV18 and TRBJ2-7, with a weak D call TRBD2 (6 bases). CDR3 DNA: TGTGCCAGCTCAGGGGACTCGGACGAGCAGTACTTC. Translating it yields CASSGDSDEQYF.